Listed below are T cell receptor beta chains from one sample, sequenced in a study of cytomegalovirus exposure and HLA in healthy donors. Libraries were prepared by immunoSEQ multiplex PCR; TCRdb keeps only in-frame clonotypes and omits some of them. There are 300,000 to 400,000 clones in the sample; approximately 85% occur only once, and around 0.88% lies in the top ten. The specimen sequenced was PBMCs. These receptors were obtained from a man aged 25-40 years in good health and CMV-seronegative. CDR3s include the opening cysteine and the closing phenylalanine or tryptophan. Each record gives: V gene, clone size, D gene, J gene, CDR3 protein, CDR3 DNA. The D gene is left open where the match is weak. Size values are once, few and many counts, or a class for expanded clones, and some rows have none.

TRBV7-2,NA,NA,TRBJ1-5,CASTFNNQPQHF,TGTGCCAGCACCTTCAACAATCAGCCCCAGCATTTT
TRBV2,NA,NA,TRBJ1-6,CASRDSPPLLDSPLHF,TGTGCCAGCAGAGACAGTCCGCCGCTTCTGGATTCACCCCTCCACTTT
TRBV19,NA,TRBD1,TRBJ2-5,CASSMGPQTGMKETQYF,TGTGCCAGTAGTATGGGCCCCCAGACAGGGATGAAGGAGACCCAGTACTTC
TRBV7-9,NA,NA,TRBJ2-2,CASSRTTGTGNTGELFF,TGTGCCAGCAGCCGAACAACCGGGACTGGCAACACCGGGGAGCTGTTTTTT
TRBV27,NA,TRBD1,TRBJ1-5,CASSQRTGYQPQHF,TGTGCCAGCAGTCAACGGACAGGGTACCAGCCCCAGCATTTT
TRBV7-9,NA,TRBD1,TRBJ1-5,CASSGRGDQPQHF,TGTGCCAGCAGCGGCAGGGGGGATCAGCCCCAGCATTTT
TRBV4-3,NA,TRBD2,TRBJ2-1,CASGGGRWFDEQFF,TGCGCCAGCGGGGGGGGAAGATGGTTCGATGAGCAGTTCTTC
TRBV13,few,TRBD1,TRBJ2-2,CASSLVQGATGELFF,TGTGCCAGCAGCTTAGTACAGGGGGCCACCGGGGAGCTGTTTTTT
TRBV27,NA,TRBD1,TRBJ1-1,CASSLKGDSLTNTEAFF,TGTGCCAGCAGTTTAAAAGGGGACAGCCTTACTAACACTGAAGCTTTCTTT
TRBV27,NA,TRBD1,TRBJ1-1,CASSLDRVNTEAFF,TGTGCCAGCAGTTTGGACAGGGTTAACACTGAAGCTTTCTTT
TRBV4-1,NA,TRBD2,TRBJ2-7,CASSQVPGLAGVEQYF,TGCGCCAGCAGCCAAGTTCCGGGACTAGCGGGGGTCGAGCAGTACTTC
TRBV5-1,NA,NA,TRBJ2-1,CASSLVGSRNEQFF,TGCGCCAGCAGCTTGGTTGGTAGCCGGAATGAGCAGTTCTTC
TRBV5-1,NA,TRBD1,TRBJ1-2,CASSSGQGYGYTF,TGCGCCAGCAGCTCAGGACAGGGCTATGGCTACACCTTC
TRBV5-1,NA,TRBD1,TRBJ1-3,CASSWDRGASGNTIYF,TGCGCCAGCAGCTGGGACAGGGGAGCATCTGGAAACACCATATATTTT
TRBV5-4,NA,TRBD1,TRBJ1-1,CASSLGTGNTEAFF,TGTGCCAGCAGCTTGGGGACAGGGAACACTGAAGCTTTCTTT
TRBV15,NA,NA,TRBJ1-1,CATSGGQPNTEAFF,TGTGCCACCAGCGGGGGACAACCGAACACTGAAGCTTTCTTT
TRBV15,NA,NA,TRBJ1-2,CATSRGGGTYNGYTF,TGTGCCACCAGCAGGGGAGGAGGGACTTATAATGGCTACACCTTC
TRBV7-9,NA,NA,TRBJ2-3,CASRSGGASTDTQYF,TGTGCCAGCAGATCCGGAGGAGCGAGCACAGATACGCAGTATTTT
TRBV10-3,NA,NA,TRBJ2-7,CAISDLGFYEQYF,TGTGCCATCAGTGACCTGGGCTTCTACGAGCAGTACTTC
TRBV6-1,NA,NA,TRBJ2-5,CASFFLQGRQETQYF,TGTGCCAGCTTTTTTTTGCAGGGGCGCCAAGAGACCCAGTACTTC
TRBV7-9,NA,NA,TRBJ1-1,CASTPAFGSKPPEAFF,TGTGCCAGCACCCCGGCCTTTGGTAGCAAACCCCCTGAAGCTTTCTTT
TRBV7-9,once,NA,TRBJ1-4,CASSSTGHATNEKLFF,TGTGCCAGCAGCTCTACGGGACACGCAACTAATGAAAAACTGTTTTTT
TRBV5-4,NA,NA,TRBJ2-1,CASSYRAAGGEQFF,TGTGCCAGCAGCTATCGGGCCGCTGGAGGGGAGCAGTTCTTC
TRBV5-1,once,TRBD1,TRBJ2-7,CASSPAGTGVYEQYF,TGCGCCAGCAGCCCGGCCGGGACAGGGGTCTACGAGCAGTACTTC
TRBV13,NA,NA,TRBJ2-3,CASSSRVELGSTDTQYF,TGTGCCAGCAGTTCCCGCGTTGAGCTAGGCAGCACAGATACGCAGTATTTT
TRBV5-1,few,NA,TRBJ2-1,CASSSPGNAYHEQFF,TGCGCCAGCAGCTCCCCCGGGAACGCGTACCATGAGCAGTTCTTC
TRBV30,NA,TRBD2,TRBJ2-3,CAWGSGGLSSDTQYF,TGTGCCTGGGGAAGCGGGGGGCTAAGTTCAGATACGCAGTATTTT
TRBV15,NA,NA,TRBJ1-1,CATKIFAVNTEAFF,TGTGCCACCAAGATATTCGCGGTGAACACTGAAGCTTTCTTT
TRBV5-8,NA,TRBD1,TRBJ2-7,CASSSRTGQTYEQYF,TGTGCCAGCAGCAGCCGGACAGGTCAGACCTACGAGCAGTACTTC
TRBV7-9,NA,NA,TRBJ2-3,CASSLFGGGPKVDTQYF,TGTGCCAGCAGCTTATTCGGCGGGGGCCCCAAAGTAGATACGCAGTATTTT
TRBV11-2,NA,TRBD1,TRBJ1-3,CASSLVFQGGSGNTIYF,TGTGCCAGCAGCTTAGTCTTCCAGGGGGGCTCTGGAAACACCATATATTTT
TRBV19,NA,NA,TRBJ1-1,CASSIAMNTEAFF,TGTGCCAGTAGTATAGCCATGAACACTGAAGCTTTCTTT
TRBV7-7,once,TRBD1,TRBJ1-4,CASSLGQGAKLFF,TGTGCCAGCAGCCTTGGACAGGGCGCAAAACTGTTTTTT
TRBV7-9,NA,TRBD1,TRBJ1-3,CASSYRMTGNYGNTIYF,TGTGCCAGCAGCTATCGTATGACAGGGAACTACGGAAACACCATATATTTT
TRBV30,NA,NA,TRBJ2-3,CAWSPGTSSTDTQYF,TGTGCCTGGAGCCCCGGGACTTCCAGCACAGATACGCAGTATTTT
TRBV2,once,TRBD1,TRBJ2-3,CASRTGTLSTDTQYF,TGTGCCAGCAGGACAGGGACACTCAGCACAGATACGCAGTATTTT
TRBV2,NA,TRBD2,TRBJ2-5,CASSVSRGGQETQYF,TGTGCCAGCAGTGTTTCTCGCGGGGGCCAAGAGACCCAGTACTTC
TRBV29-1,NA,NA,TRBJ1-1,CSVSLGQLIAFF,TGCAGCGTTTCCCTCGGACAGCTAATAGCTTTCTTT
TRBV7-8,NA,NA,TRBJ1-2,CASSLDRAGINYGYTF,TGTGCCAGCAGCTTAGATAGGGCAGGGATAAACTATGGCTACACCTTC
TRBV9,NA,NA,TRBJ2-2,CASSSYRAGELFF,TGTGCCAGCAGCTCCTACAGGGCCGGGGAGCTGTTTTTT
TRBV11-2,NA,NA,TRBJ1-1,CASSATGSTIEAFF,TGTGCCAGCAGCGCGACCGGGTCCACAATTGAAGCTTTCTTT
TRBV6-1,NA,NA,TRBJ1-5,CASSEQGMNQPQHF,TGTGCCAGCAGTGAACAGGGGATGAATCAGCCCCAGCATTTT
TRBV6-5,NA,TRBD1,TRBJ2-3,CASRDRGTDTQYF,TGTGCCAGTCGGGACAGAGGCACAGATACGCAGTATTTT
TRBV28,NA,NA,TRBJ1-3,CASSRTAGNTIYF,TGTGCCAGCAGTCGAACGGCTGGAAACACCATATATTTT
TRBV12-5,NA,NA,TRBJ2-2,CASEGEINTGELFF,TGTGCTAGTGAGGGGGAGATTAACACCGGGGAGCTGTTTTTT
TRBV19,NA,NA,TRBJ2-7,CASSISRGAGEQYF,TGTGCCAGTAGTATTTCCCGGGGGGCCGGCGAGCAGTACTTC
TRBV29-1,NA,NA,TRBJ2-1,CSVEGAQQFF,TGCAGCGTTGAGGGCGCCCAGCAGTTCTTC
TRBV5-5,NA,TRBD2,TRBJ2-1,CASSLRRGEGEQFF,TGTGCCAGCAGCTTACGGCGGGGGGAAGGTGAGCAGTTCTTC
TRBV7-2,NA,TRBD1,TRBJ1-6,CASSFLKQGVSPLHF,TGTGCCAGCAGCTTCCTTAAACAGGGGGTATCACCCCTCCACTTT
TRBV14,NA,TRBD1,TRBJ1-1,CASSTRTNRRTGKNTEAFF,TGTGCCAGCAGCACAAGGACGAACAGAAGGACAGGAAAGAACACTGAAGCTTTCTTT
TRBV11-2,NA,NA,TRBJ2-7,CASSLAQTYEQYF,TGTGCCAGCAGCTTAGCTCAGACCTACGAGCAGTACTTC
TRBV5-6,NA,NA,TRBJ2-3,CAISDRYTDTQYF,TGTGCCATCTCGGACAGATACACAGATACGCAGTATTTT
TRBV5-4,NA,NA,TRBJ2-7,CASSGPSAVGEQYF,TGTGCCAGCAGCGGCCCTAGCGCGGTTGGGGAGCAGTACTTC
TRBV9,NA,NA,TRBJ2-7,CASSVVHGGEQYF,TGTGCCAGCAGCGTAGTTCACGGGGGAGAGCAGTACTTC
TRBV5-1,NA,TRBD2,TRBJ2-1,CASRDSGAYNEQFF,TGCGCCAGCAGGGATAGCGGGGCCTACAATGAGCAGTTCTTC
TRBV20-1,NA,NA,TRBJ2-7,CSARGGYEQYF,TGCAGTGCTAGAGGAGGTTACGAGCAGTACTTC
TRBV5-4,NA,TRBD2,TRBJ2-1,CASSFPPAPGGHNEQFF,TGTGCCAGCAGCTTTCCACCCGCGCCGGGGGGGCACAATGAGCAGTTCTTC
TRBV5-1,NA,NA,TRBJ2-2,CASSLVAGPGTGELFF,TGCGCCAGCAGCTTGGTCGCGGGACCAGGGACCGGGGAGCTGTTTTTT